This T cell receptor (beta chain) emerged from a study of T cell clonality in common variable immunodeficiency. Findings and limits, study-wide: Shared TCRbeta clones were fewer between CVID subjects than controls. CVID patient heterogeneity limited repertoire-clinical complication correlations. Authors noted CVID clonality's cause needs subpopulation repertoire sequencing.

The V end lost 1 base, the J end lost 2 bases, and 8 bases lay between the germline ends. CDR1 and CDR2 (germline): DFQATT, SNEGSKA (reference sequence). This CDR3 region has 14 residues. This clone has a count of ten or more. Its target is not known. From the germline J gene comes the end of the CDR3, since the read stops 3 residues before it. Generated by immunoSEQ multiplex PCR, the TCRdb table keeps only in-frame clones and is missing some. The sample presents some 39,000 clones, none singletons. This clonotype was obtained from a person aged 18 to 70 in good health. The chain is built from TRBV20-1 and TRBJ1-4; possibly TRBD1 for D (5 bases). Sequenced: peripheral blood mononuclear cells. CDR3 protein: CSARGGGTNEKLFF. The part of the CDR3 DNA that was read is TGCAGTGCTAGAGGTGGGGGGACTAATGAAAAA.